The 21 T cell receptor beta chains below come from one sample, sequenced in a study of T cells in Graves' hyperthyroidism and ophthalmopathy. Regions amplified from RNA transcripts were the TCR beta CDR3 regions. During a first-round RT-PCR of the TCR CDR3, the HTBI primer set was used. Via MiXCR, TCRdb re-called the multiplex PCR reads, giving one row per CDR3 protein. The sample shows nearly 600,000 distinct CDR3 sequences, roughly 13% of them seen only once. Material: blood. Receptors were obtained from a young woman with Graves' hyperthyroidism that later progressed to Graves' ophthalmopathy.

This clonotype was seen more than once but under ten times. This chain joins TRBV13 and TRBJ2-7; 8 positions match TRBD2. Germline CDR1 is PRHDT and CDR2 is FYEKMQ (reference sequence). The CDR3 is 15 residues long. The V segment lost 3 bases and the J segment 2 bases; nucleotides outside the gene matches: 6. The CDR3 reads CASSFRGGGPYEQYF. Written as DNA, the CDR3 is TGTGCCAGCAGCTTTCGGGGGGGGGGCCCCTACGAGCAGTACTTC.

This clonotype was observed a handful of times. This chain uses TRBV27 with TRBJ2-7; D is possibly TRBD2 (9 bases). Germline V CDR1 and CDR2: MNHEY, SMNVEV (reference sequence). The CDR3 has 22 amino acids. The V and J ends lost 5 bases and 4 bases respectively, with 39 bases between them. CDR3 DNA: TGTGCCAGCAGTATCTACAGGGGGAGCGAGAATCCCCCGGCGGGAGGGCCATACGAGCAGTACTTC. It encodes CASSIYRGSENPPAGGPYEQYF.

This clonotype was observed at least ten times. The chain combines TRBV7-9 with TRBJ2-7, with TRBD2 matching over 11 bases. The CDR3 contains 15 residues. Trimming removed 1 base from V and 5 bases from J; junction bases left unmatched: 4. CDR1 and CDR2 (germline): SEHNR, FQNEAQ (reference sequence). CDR3 DNA sequence: TGTGCCAGCAGCTTAGTACTAGCGGGAGCCGACGAGCAGTACTTC. It codes for CASSLVLAGADEQYF.

This clonotype was seen ten or more times. This rearrangement joins TRBV7-2 to TRBJ2-7; D call uncertain. The CDR3 loop spans 12 amino acids. The germline gives CDR1 SGHTA, CDR2 FQGNSA. V gave up 6 bases and J gave up 4 bases, with 10 bases separating them. The CDR3 loop is CASRSGPYEQYF. The CDR3 region has the DNA TGTGCCAGCAGATCTGGACCTTACGAGCAGTACTTC. Variable domain in full (rest from reference TRBV7-2 and TRBJ2-7): GAGVSQSPSNKVTEKGKDVELRCDPISGHTALYWYRQSLGQGLEFLIYFQGNSAPDKSGLPSDRFSAERTGGSVSTLTIQRTQQEDSAVYLCASRSGPYEQYFGPGTRLTVT.

Details on this clonotype: This sequence may be a read error, since a much larger clone differs from it by one base. The V and J genes are TRBV29-1 and TRBJ2-3; 12 nucleotides align to TRBD2. Germline CDR1 SQVTM, CDR2 ANQGSEA. The CDR3 runs to 17 residues. CDR3 DNA: TGCAGCGTTGTAGGACTAGCGGGGTATCGGGGCACAGATATGCAGTATTTT. This translates into CSVVGLAGYRGTDMQYF.

Ten or more counts support this clonotype. For the CDR3, the DNA is TGTGCCAGTAGTACGGGACAGTACGAGCAGTACTTC. Translation gives CASSTGQYEQYF. The J gene is TRBJ2-7, the V gene TRBV19; 7 bases are a match to TRBD1. The CDR3 covers 12 residues. CDR1 and CDR2 (germline): LNHDA, SQIVND (reference sequence). Trimming removed 4 bases from V and 4 bases from J; junction bases left unmatched: 1.

In its sample, this clonotype was seen many times. The chain carries TRBV5-5 and TRBJ2-3, with D possibly matching TRBD1 (6 bases). CDR3 length equals 15 residues. CDR1 and CDR2 (germline): SGHKS, YYEKEE (reference sequence). Deletions cut 6 bases from V and 2 bases from J, with 16 bases between. The DNA for the CDR3 is TGTGCCAGCACCGAGACAGGAGAATTCACAGATACGCAGTATTTT. Protein product: CASTETGEFTDTQYF.

This clonotype appeared a few times. The chain couples TRBV25-1 to TRBJ2-5; 7 nucleotides match TRBD2. The germline CDR1 and CDR2 sequences are MGHDK and SYGVNS. The V and J ends lost 4 bases and 14 bases, in that order; junction bases with no gene match: 7. CDR3 length: 11 residues. The chain's CDR3 is CASSGSGPPYF. CDR3 sequence (DNA): TGTGCCAGCAGTGGTAGCGGGCCACCTTACTTC.

In this sample, this clonotype turned up many times. The chain is built from TRBV7-9 and TRBJ2-1; the D gene could be TRBD1 or TRBD2 (5 bases each). The germline V gene has CDR1 SEHNR and CDR2 FQNEAQ (reference sequence). Trimming took 5 bases from V and 0 from J, leaving 14 bases between them. This CDR3 has 16 amino acids. CDR3 amino acids: CASSPEGSISYNEQFF. The CDR3, as DNA: TGTGCCAGCAGCCCTGAGGGGTCCATCTCCTACAATGAGCAGTTCTTC.

There are many counts of this clonotype. J is TRBJ2-7 and V is TRBV11-2, with D hard to call. The ends were cut back, 2 bases at V and 4 bases at J, with 9 bases in the middle. Per the germline V gene, CDR1 is SGHAT and CDR2 is FQNNGV. CDR3 size: 13 residues. CDR3 sequence (DNA): TGTGCCAGCAGCTTACTACAAACTTACGAGCAGTACTTC. Amino acid sequence: CASSLLQTYEQYF.

The CDR3 is CASSLVGSSNTYNEQFF. CDR3 nucleotide sequence: TGTGCCAGCAGCTTGGTCGGTAGCTCGAACACCTACAATGAGCAGTTCTTC. This rearrangement joins TRBV5-6 to TRBJ2-1, with no clear D. The CDR3 loop spans 17 amino acids. Germline V gives CDR1 SGHDT, CDR2 YYEEEE. V was shortened by 0 bases and J by 2 bases, with 15 bases between the two germline ends.

This clonotype came up many times. The rearrangement joins TRBV5-1 to TRBJ2-5, with 11 bases lining up with TRBD2. Trimming cost V 0 bases and J 10 bases; bases outside gene matches: 14. The CDR3 is made up of 17 amino acids. Germline loops: CDR1 SGHRS, CDR2 YFSETQ. This chain's CDR3 is CASSLAPTRLAGGDQYF. DNA for the CDR3: TGCGCCAGCAGCTTGGCCCCCACGAGGCTAGCGGGGGGAGACCAGTACTTC.

The V and J genes are TRBV10-3 and TRBJ1-5; no firm D call. The CDR3 extends over 14 amino acids. The V gene lost 3 bases and the J gene lost 7 bases, with 13 bases spanning the gap. Germline CDR1 and CDR2: ENHRY and SYGVKD. The CDR3 here is CAISDDGNGQPQHF. The CDR3 coding sequence is TGTGCCATCAGTGACGATGGAAACGGGCAGCCCCAGCATTTT.

This clonotype was counted many times. The V call is TRBV6-1, the J call TRBJ1-2; D gene uncertain. Trimming left V 5 bases short and J 5 bases short, with 6 bases between. Per germline, CDR1 MNHNS and CDR2 SASEGT. This CDR3 comprises 11 residues. Here the CDR3 DNA reads TGTGCCAGCAGTACTGAATATGGCTACACCTTC. Amino acids: CASSTEYGYTF.

In its sample, this clonotype was seen a few times. The rearrangement joins TRBV20-1 to TRBJ2-2, with 12 bases matching TRBD2. V was clipped by 3 bases and J by 5 bases; unmatched bases: 7. Germline V gene sequence: CDR1 DFQATT, CDR2 SNEGSKA (reference sequence). The CDR3 is made up of 16 amino acids. The CDR3 DNA is TGCAGTGCTAGCGCTAGCGGGAGGGAGGGAACCGGGGAGCTGTTTTTT. Translated: CSASASGREGTGELFF.

In its sample, this clonotype was seen a few times. V gene TRBV25-1 combines with J gene TRBJ1-1; 9 bases fit TRBD1. The CDR3 extends over 15 amino acids. Germline CDR1 and CDR2: MGHDK and SYGVNS. V trimming: 4 bases; J trimming: 7 bases; junction bases outside the gene matches: 10. CDR3 sequence reads: CASSGTWTGEVEAFF. In DNA, the CDR3 is TGTGCCAGCAGTGGAACTTGGACAGGGGAGGTTGAAGCTTTCTTT.

The rearrangement joins TRBV3-1 to TRBJ2-2; D is possibly TRBD2 (5 bases). Germline V gene lookup returns CDR1 LGHDT and CDR2 YNNKEL (reference sequence). The CDR3 totals 14 residues. V gave up 4 bases and J gave up 8 bases, with 14 bases separating them. CDR3 bases: TGTGCCAGCAGCCGTGGACTCCCCGATGGGGAGCTGTTTTTT. Its translation: CASSRGLPDGELFF. The full variable domain, its missing parts supplied by reference TRBV3-1 and TRBJ2-2, is DTAVSQTPKYLVTQMGNDKSIKCEQNLGHDTMYWYKQDSKKFLKIMFSYNNKELIINETVPNRFSPKSPDKAHLNLHINSLELGDSAVYFCASSRGLPDGELFFGEGSRLTVL.

The chain has TRBV29-1 and TRBJ2-6; either TRBD1 or TRBD2 may fit D (5 bases each). The CDR3 contains 15 residues. V lost 6 bases, J lost 0 bases, and 12 bases lay in between. The germline CDR1 and CDR2 sequences are SQVTM and ANQGSEA. Written as DNA, the CDR3 is TGCAGCGTGGAGGACATTCACTCTGGGGCCAACGTCCTGACTTTC. Translation: CSVEDIHSGANVLTF.

This clonotype appeared many times. The chain combines TRBV12-3 or TRBV12-4 with TRBJ2-7, with 10 bases fitting TRBD2. The V and J ends lost 4 bases and 4 bases, in that order; junction bases with no gene match: 10. The CDR3 covers 16 residues. CDR3: CASSWLAGAGRYEQYF. The CDR3 DNA follows: TGTGCCAGCAGTTGGCTAGCGGGAGCGGGTCGTTACGAGCAGTACTTC.

This clonotype was observed at least ten times. V is TRBV12-3 or TRBV12-4 and J is TRBJ1-2; TRBD1 might be the D (6 bases). This CDR3 is built from 17 residues. V lost 5 bases, J lost 0 bases, and 19 bases lay in between. The CDR3: CASSRYSGQTSNYGYTF. The DNA for the CDR3 is TGTGCCAGCAGTCGATACAGTGGACAGACTTCTAACTATGGCTACACCTTC.

There are many counts of this clonotype. The gene calls are TRBV19 and TRBJ1-4; 9 bases fit TRBD1. The CDR3 length is 15 residues. J gave up 2 bases and V 3 bases, and 1 base lay outside the gene matches. Germline lookup yields CDR1 LNHDA and CDR2 SQIVND (reference sequence). The CDR3: CASSIGTGTNEKLFF. The DNA of the CDR3 is TGTGCCAGTAGTATTGGGACAGGGACTAATGAAAAACTGTTTTTT.